This T cell receptor (beta chain) was sequenced in a study of vaccination effects on CD4 cells after COVID-19. Study findings and constraints: Late post-vaccination samples showed marked contraction of infection- and vaccine-induced clones.

Produced via immunoSEQ multiplex PCR; TCRdb's table is partial and in-frame only. The sample carries tens of thousands of clones, roughly 73% recorded once. Details on this clone: Its specificity is not known.

Following an approximately 11-day culture, CD4+ T cells were purified. Each participant was administered two doses of either the BNT162b2 or the mRNA-1273 vaccine. Among the vaccine recipients, none had a prior SARS-CoV-2 infection, and nucleocapsid antibodies were negative. The germline V gene encodes CDR1 SGHRS and CDR2 YFSETQ. Germline trimming cut 1 base from V and 8 bases from J; bases unmatched to any gene: 5. This CDR3 region has 14 residues. This chain links TRBV5-1 with TRBJ2-1; 8 bases fit TRBD1. The TCR sequence derives from a human donor who received a COVID-19 vaccine. Sequencing used CD4+ T cells from PBMCs cultured without peptide, obtained after COVID-19 vaccination. CDR3 in DNA: TGCGCCAGCAGCTTGCTTGACAGGGGCGATGAGCAGTTCTTC. This codes for CASSLLDRGDEQFF.